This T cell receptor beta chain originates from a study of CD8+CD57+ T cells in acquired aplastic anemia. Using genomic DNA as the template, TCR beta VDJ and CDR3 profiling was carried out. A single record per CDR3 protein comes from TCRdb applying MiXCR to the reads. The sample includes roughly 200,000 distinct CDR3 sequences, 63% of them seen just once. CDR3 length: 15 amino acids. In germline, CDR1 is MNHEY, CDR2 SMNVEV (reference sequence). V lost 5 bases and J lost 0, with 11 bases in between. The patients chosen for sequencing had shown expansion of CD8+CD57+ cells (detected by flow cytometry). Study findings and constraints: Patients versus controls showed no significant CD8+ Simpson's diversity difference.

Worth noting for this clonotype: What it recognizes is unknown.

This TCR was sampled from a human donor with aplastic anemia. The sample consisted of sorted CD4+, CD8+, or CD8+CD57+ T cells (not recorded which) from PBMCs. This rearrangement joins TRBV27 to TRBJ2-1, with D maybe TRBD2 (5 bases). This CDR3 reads CASSAAADSYNEQFF. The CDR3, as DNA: TGTGCCAGCAGTGCAGCGGCGGACTCCTACAATGAGCAGTTCTTC.